This is a list of T cell receptor beta chains from one sample in a study of cytomegalovirus exposure and HLA in healthy donors. Method: immunoSEQ multiplex PCR; TCRdb's copy keeps in-frame clones and lacks some. In total, the table holds about 60,000 clones. The specimen sequenced was PBMCs. The receptors shown here come from a woman aged 18-35 years in good health and CMV-seronegative. Both conserved end residues are part of each CDR3. Fields, in order: V gene, CDR3 protein.

>TRBV7-3
CASSEGQNTEAFF
>TRBV6-5
CASSYSRGGSPLHF
>TRBV18
CASSPAKAWVSSATEAFF
>TRBV28
CASSLPKRASYEQYF
>TRBV27
CASSLFTEELWGAGAKEERTEAFF
>TRBV4-2
CASSPQGREPYEQYF
>TRBV5-1
CASSLASGGLNTGELFF
>TRBV5-1
CASSLEGGEADTQYF
>TRBV19
CASSISGRPPYEQYF
>TRBV7-9
CASSLPQGEAFF
>TRBV5-1
CASSPTAMNTEAFF
>TRBV11-1
CASSQRTSGAYEQYF
>TRBV7-2
CASSLVSGGTQYF
>TRBV10-3
CAIKGGGTEAFF
>TRBV28
CASSFPTVYEQYF
>TRBV6-1
CASSKVPFRDRVSGTNTGELFF
>TRBV5-6
CASSLRQGQGDGYTF
>TRBV5-1
CASSRNDRGQGEQYF
>TRBV20-1
CRGGIRDEQYF
>TRBV19
CASSTGQGKPMNTEAFF
>TRBV20-1
CSARWAGGYTF
>TRBV11-2
CASSLAVLLNTEAFF
>TRBV9
CASSAQDTKTYEQYF
>TRBV19
CASSSTRGTEAFF
>TRBV5-4
CASSGGANYNEQFF
>TRBV13
CASSSLRQTGELFF
>TRBV5-1
CASSVRDSFFSGANVLTF
>TRBV27
CASRPAGQETQYF
>TRBV5-1
CASSLAELAGGDNEQFF
>TRBV2
CASSERGTVNSPLHF
>TRBV29-1
CSVDNFGTGVADTQYF
>TRBV5-1
CASSPFLAGEETQYF